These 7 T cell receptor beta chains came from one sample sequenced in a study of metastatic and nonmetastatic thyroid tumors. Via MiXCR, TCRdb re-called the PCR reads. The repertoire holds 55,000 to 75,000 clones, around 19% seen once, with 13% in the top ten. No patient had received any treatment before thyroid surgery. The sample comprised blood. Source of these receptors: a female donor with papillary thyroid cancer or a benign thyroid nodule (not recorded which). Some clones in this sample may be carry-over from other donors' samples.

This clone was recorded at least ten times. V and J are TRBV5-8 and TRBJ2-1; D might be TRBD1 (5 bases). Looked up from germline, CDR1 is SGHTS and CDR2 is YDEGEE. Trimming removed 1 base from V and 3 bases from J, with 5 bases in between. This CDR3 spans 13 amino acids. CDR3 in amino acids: CASSLTGYNEQFF. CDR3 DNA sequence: TGTGCCAGCAGCTTGACAGGCTACAATGAGCAGTTCTTC.

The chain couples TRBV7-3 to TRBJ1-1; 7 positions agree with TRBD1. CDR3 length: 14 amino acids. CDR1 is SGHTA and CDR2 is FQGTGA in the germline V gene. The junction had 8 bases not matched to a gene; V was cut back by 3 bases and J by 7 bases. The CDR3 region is CASSFTGEGDEAFF. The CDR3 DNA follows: TGTGCCAGCAGCTTCACAGGGGAAGGTGATGAAGCTTTCTTT.

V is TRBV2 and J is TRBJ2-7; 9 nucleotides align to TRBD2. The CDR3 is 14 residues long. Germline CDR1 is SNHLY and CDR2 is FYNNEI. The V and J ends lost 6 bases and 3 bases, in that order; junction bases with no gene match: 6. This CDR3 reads CASSQGREGYEQYF. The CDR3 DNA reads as TGTGCCAGCAGCCAAGGGCGGGAGGGCTACGAGCAGTACTTC. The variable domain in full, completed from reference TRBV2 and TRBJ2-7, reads EPEVTQTPSHQVTQMGQEVILRCVPISNHLYFYWYRQILGQKVEFLVSFYNNEISEKSEIFDDQFSVERPDGSNFTLKIRSTKLEDSAMYFCASSQGREGYEQYFGPGTRLTVT.

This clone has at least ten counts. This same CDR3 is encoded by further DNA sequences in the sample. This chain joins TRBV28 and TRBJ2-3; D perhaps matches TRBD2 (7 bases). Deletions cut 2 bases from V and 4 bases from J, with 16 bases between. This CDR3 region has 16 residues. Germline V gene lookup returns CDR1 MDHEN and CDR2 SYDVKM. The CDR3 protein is CASSLTRGGIADTQYF. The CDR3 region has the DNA TGTGCCAGCAGTTTAACCAGGGGAGGGATTGCAGATACGCAGTATTTT.

The CDR3 is CASSKGGGRYGYTF. The CDR3 DNA reads as TGCGCCAGCAGCAAAGGGGGGGGACGCTATGGCTACACCTTC. The chain links TRBV4-1 to TRBJ1-2; the D gene is possibly TRBD1 (6 bases). CDR3 size: 14 residues. Trimming cost V 5 bases and J 4 bases, with 14 bases left between them. Germline loops: CDR1 MGHRA, CDR2 YSYEKL.

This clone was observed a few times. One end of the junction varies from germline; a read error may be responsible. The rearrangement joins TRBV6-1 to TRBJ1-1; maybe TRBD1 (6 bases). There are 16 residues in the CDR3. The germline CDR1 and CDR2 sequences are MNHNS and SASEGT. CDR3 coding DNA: TGTGCCAGCAGTCCACTCTACAGGGCTTTGAACGCTGAAGCTTTCTTT. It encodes CASSPLYRALNAEAFF.

The chain's CDR3 is CASRQTGQCLPYGYTF. In nucleotides, the CDR3 is TGTGCCAGCAGGCAGACGGGACAGTGTCTACCGTATGGCTACACCTTC. The chain couples TRBV6-1 to TRBJ1-2; 7 nucleotides line up with TRBD1. CDR3 length: 16 amino acids. Losses at the gene ends were 6 bases for V and 5 bases for J; bases not matched to a gene: 15. Germline V gene lookup returns CDR1 MNHNS and CDR2 SASEGT.